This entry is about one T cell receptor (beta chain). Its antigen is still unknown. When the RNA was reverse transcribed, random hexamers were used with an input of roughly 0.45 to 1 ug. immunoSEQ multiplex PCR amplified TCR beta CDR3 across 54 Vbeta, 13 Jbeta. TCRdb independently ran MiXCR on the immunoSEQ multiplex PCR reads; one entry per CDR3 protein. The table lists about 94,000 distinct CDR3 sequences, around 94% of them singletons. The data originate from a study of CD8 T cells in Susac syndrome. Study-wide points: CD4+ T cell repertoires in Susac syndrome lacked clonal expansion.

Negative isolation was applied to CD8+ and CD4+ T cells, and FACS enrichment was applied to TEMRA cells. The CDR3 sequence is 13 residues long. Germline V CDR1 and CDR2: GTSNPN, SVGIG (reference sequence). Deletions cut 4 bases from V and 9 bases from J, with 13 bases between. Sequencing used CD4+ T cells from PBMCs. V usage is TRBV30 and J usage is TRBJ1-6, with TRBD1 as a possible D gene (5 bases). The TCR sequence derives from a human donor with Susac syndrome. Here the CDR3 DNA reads TGTGCCTGGAAAAGTACAGGCGGTTCACCCCTCCACTTT. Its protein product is CAWKSTGGSPLHF.